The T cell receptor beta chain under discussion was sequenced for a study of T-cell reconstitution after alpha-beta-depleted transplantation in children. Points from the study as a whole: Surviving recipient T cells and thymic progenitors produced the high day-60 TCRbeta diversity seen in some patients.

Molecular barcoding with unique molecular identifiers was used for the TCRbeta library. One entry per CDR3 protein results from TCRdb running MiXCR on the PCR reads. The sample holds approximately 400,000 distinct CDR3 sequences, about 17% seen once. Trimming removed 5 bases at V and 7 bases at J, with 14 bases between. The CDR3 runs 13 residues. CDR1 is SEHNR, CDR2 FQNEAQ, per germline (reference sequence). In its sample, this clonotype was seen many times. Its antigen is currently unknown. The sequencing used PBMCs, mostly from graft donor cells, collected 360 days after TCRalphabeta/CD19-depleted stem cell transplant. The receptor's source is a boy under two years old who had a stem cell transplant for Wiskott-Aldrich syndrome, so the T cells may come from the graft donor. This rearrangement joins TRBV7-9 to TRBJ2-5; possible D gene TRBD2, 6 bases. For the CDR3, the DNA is TGTGCCAGCAGCCAATGGGGGGAAGGGACCCAGTACTTC. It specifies CASSQWGEGTQYF.